This T cell receptor (beta chain) was sequenced in a study of cytomegalovirus exposure and HLA in healthy donors. The CDR3 contains 14 residues. Germline V lookup: CDR1 SGHDT, CDR2 YYEEEE. V shed 0 bases and J 3 bases; nucleotides not matched to a gene: 2. The PCR made use of 60 Vbeta and 13 Jbeta primers. Generated by immunoSEQ multiplex PCR, the TCRdb table keeps only in-frame clones and is missing some. The data contain about 120,000 clones, less than 10% of them seen just once; the ten biggest clones take up approximately 6.6%. This clonotype originated in a woman in her thirties or forties in good health and CMV-seropositive. Sequencing used PBMCs. This sequence joins TRBV5-6 and TRBJ1-1; 7 bases match TRBD1. DNA of the CDR3: TGTGCCAGCAGCTTGGACAGGGGATACACTGAAGCTTTCTTT. Amino acid sequence: CASSLDRGYTEAFF.